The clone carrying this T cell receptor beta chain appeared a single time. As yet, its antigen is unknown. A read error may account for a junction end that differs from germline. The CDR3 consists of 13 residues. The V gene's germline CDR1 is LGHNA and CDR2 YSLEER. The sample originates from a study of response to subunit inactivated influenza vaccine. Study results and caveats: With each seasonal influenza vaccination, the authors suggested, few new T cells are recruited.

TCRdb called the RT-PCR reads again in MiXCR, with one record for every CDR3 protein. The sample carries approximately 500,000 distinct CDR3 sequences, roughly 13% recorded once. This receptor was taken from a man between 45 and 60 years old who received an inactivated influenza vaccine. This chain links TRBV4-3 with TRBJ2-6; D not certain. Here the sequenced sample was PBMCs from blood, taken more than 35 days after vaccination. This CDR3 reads CAGSQAMANVLTF. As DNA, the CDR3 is TGCGCCGGCAGCCAAGCTATGGCCAACGTCCTGACTTTC.